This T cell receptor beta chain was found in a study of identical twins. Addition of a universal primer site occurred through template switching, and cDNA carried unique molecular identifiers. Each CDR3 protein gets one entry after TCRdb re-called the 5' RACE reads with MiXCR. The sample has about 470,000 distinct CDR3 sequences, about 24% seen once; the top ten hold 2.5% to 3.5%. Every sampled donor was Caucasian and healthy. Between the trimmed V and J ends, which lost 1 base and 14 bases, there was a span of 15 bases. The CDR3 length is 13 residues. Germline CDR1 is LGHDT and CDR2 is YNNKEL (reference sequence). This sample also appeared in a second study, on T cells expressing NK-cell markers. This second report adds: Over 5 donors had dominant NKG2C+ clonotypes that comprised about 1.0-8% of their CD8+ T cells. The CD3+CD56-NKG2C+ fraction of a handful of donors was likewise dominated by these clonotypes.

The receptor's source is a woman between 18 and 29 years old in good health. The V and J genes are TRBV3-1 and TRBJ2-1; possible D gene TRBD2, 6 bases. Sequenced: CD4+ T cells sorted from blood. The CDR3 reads CASSQGGNGEEFF. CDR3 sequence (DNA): TGTGCCAGCAGCCAAGGAGGGAACGGGGAGGAGTTCTTC.